Given below is one TCR beta chain in context. Its antigen remains unidentified. TCR templates, approximately 100,000 per sample, were assayed. Data came from immunoSEQ multiplex PCR; TCRdb stores just in-frame clones and leaves some out. This table has 65,000 to 85,000 clones, about 92% appearing once. The sample originates from a study of siplizumab effects on memory and regulatory T cells. General study results and limits: Both greater diversity than memory cells and a major contribution to the alloresponse seemed to characterize naive T cells.

This CDR3 is 15 amino acids long. CDR1 and CDR2 from the germline V gene are LNHDA and SQIVND (reference sequence). V shed 6 bases and J 0 bases; nucleotides not matched to a gene: 5. The TCR comes from a human donor in good health. The chain is built from TRBV19 and TRBJ2-1; the match to TRBD1 covers 7 bases. The source material was CD8+ T cells sorted from blood. The CDR3 DNA reads as TGTGCCAGTAGCCCGGGACAGAGCTCCTACAATGAGCAGTTCTTC. Its protein product is CASSPGQSSYNEQFF.